This T cell receptor beta chain was sequenced for a study of blood T cell repertoires in COVID-19. Study as a whole: Specimens from acute and convalescent COVID-19 originated in the United States, Italy and Spain. From T cells, B-cell-depleted T cells, or PBMCs came the material, which was cDNA or gDNA.

Looked up from germline, CDR1 is MNHEY and CDR2 is SMNVEV (reference sequence). Trimming left V 4 bases short and J 4 bases short, with 8 bases between. This CDR3 comprises 13 residues. How the authors handled the data: From reference gene primer amplification, estimates of nucleated cell counts were derived. The assay was immunoSEQ multiplex PCR, and TCRdb's table has in-frame clones only and misses some. V and J calls and clone size are copied from that table; D and trimming were computed from the DNA. The sample records about 100,000 clones, roughly 85% being singletons. Material for sequencing was peripheral blood. This TCR was sampled from a man in his 70s with active or convalescent COVID-19. The rearrangement uses TRBV27 and TRBJ1-5, with a possible D match to TRBD1 (5 bases). This CDR3 reads CASSWGRNQPQHF. CDR3 DNA sequence: TGTGCCAGCAGTTGGGGGAGGAATCAGCCCCAGCATTTT.